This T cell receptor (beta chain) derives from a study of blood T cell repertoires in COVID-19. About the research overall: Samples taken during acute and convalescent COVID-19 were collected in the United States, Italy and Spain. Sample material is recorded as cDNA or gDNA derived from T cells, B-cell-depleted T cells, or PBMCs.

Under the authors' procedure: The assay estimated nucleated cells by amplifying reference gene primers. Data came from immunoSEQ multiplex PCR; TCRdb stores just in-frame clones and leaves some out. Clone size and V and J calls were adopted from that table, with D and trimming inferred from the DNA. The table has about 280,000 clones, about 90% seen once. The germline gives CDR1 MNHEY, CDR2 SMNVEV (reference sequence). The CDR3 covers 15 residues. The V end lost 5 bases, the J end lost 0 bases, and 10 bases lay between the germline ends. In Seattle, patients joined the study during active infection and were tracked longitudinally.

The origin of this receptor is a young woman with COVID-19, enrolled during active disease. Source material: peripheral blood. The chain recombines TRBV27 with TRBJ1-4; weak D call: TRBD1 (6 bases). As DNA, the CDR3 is TGTGCCAGCAGTGGACAGTACCCAACTAATGAAAAACTGTTTTTT. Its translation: CASSGQYPTNEKLFF.